A single sample gave rise to the 19 T cell receptor beta chains below, sequenced in a study of tumor-infiltrating lymphocytes in localized non-small cell lung cancer. The repertoire was sequenced with immunoSEQ multiplex PCR; TCRdb's copy has only in-frame clones and lacks some. Of 11,000 or so clones detected, about 78% appear once; the ten largest clones hold 17%. The sequenced sample consisted of uninvolved lung tissue not adjacent to the tumor. The origin of the receptors is a human donor with non-small cell lung cancer.

Comment on this clone: At the DNA level, this CDR3 is encoded by other sequences in the same sample as well. V is TRBV2 and J is TRBJ1-1, with 9 nucleotides matching TRBD1. The CDR3 totals 14 residues. Germline CDR1 reads SNHLY; CDR2 reads FYNNEI. Losses at the gene ends were 5 bases for V and 4 bases for J; bases not matched to a gene: 5. Written as DNA, the CDR3 is TGTGCCAGCAGTCAACAGGGGGCGTTCACTGAAGCTTTCTTT. It yields the protein CASSQQGAFTEAFF.

The gene calls are TRBV7-2 and TRBJ2-5, with D unclear. The CDR3 is 13 amino acids. V was pared by 3 bases and J by 1 base, with 6 bases between. CDR1 is SGHTA, CDR2 FQGNSA, per germline. For the CDR3, the DNA is TGTGCCAGCAGCTTGGGCAGCCAAGAGACCCAGTACTTC. It translates to CASSLGSQETQYF.

This clone was recorded once. The J gene is TRBJ2-1, the V gene TRBV2; 11 bases line up with TRBD2. Trimming removed 6 bases from V and 10 bases from J; junction bases left unmatched: 5. The germline V gene encodes CDR1 SNHLY and CDR2 FYNNEI. CDR3 length: 13 residues. The CDR3 coding sequence is TGTGCCAGCAGCTTTGGACTAGCGGGCGAGCAGTTCTTC. Amino acids: CASSFGLAGEQFF. The full variable domain, its missing parts supplied by reference TRBV2 and TRBJ2-1, is EPEVTQTPSHQVTQMGQEVILRCVPISNHLYFYWYRQILGQKVEFLVSFYNNEISEKSEIFDDQFSVERPDGSNFTLKIRSTKLEDSAMYFCASSFGLAGEQFFGPGTRLTVL.

The count of this clone is one. One junction end does not reproduce the germline sequence, and a read error may be involved. CDR3 DNA sequence: TGTGCTAGCAGTTCACTAGCGGACGAGGGGACCCAGTACTTC. Amino acid sequence: CASSSLADEGTQYF. The V call is TRBV7-7, the J call TRBJ2-5, with 8 bases aligning to TRBD2. The germline V gene encodes CDR1 SSHAT and CDR2 FNYEAQ (reference sequence). This CDR3 is 14 amino acids long.

The chain carries TRBV5-1 and TRBJ2-5, with TRBD2 identical over 10 bases. This CDR3 spans 15 amino acids. Per germline, CDR1 SGHRS and CDR2 YFSETQ. The V segment lost 3 bases and the J segment 1 base; nucleotides outside the gene matches: 3. The CDR3 DNA is TGCGCCAGCAGCTCGGGACTAGCGACCCAAGAGACCCAGTACTTC. Encoded protein: CASSSGLATQETQYF.

The chain employs TRBV4-3 and TRBJ2-7, with D maybe TRBD1 (6 bases). With 0 bases removed from V and 1 base from J, the gap between germline ends came to 13 bases. CDR1 is LGHNA and CDR2 is YSLEER in the germline V gene. The CDR3 totals 16 residues. CDR3 amino acids: CASSQDQGTRSYEQYF. The CDR3 coding sequence is TGCGCCAGCAGCCAAGATCAGGGGACACGGTCCTACGAGCAGTACTTC.

The V gene is TRBV7-2, the J gene TRBJ2-7, with D unresolved. This CDR3 has 14 amino acids. From germline, CDR1 is SGHTA and CDR2 FQGNSA. The V end lost 5 bases, the J end lost 5 bases, and 16 bases lay between the germline ends. Written as DNA, the CDR3 is TGTGCCAGCAGCCTGAACTTCTTAAGCCACGAGCAGTACTTC. It encodes CASSLNFLSHEQYF.

This chain joins TRBV7-9 and TRBJ1-1; possibly TRBD1 for D (5 bases). The CDR3 covers 16 residues. Germline V lookup: CDR1 SEHNR, CDR2 FQNEAQ (reference sequence). Trimming pared 3 bases from V and 1 base from J, leaving 15 bases between. Written as DNA, the CDR3 is TGTGCCAGCAGCTTGGGGGTGGGCAGGCCGAACACTGAAGCTTTCTTT. It is translated as CASSLGVGRPNTEAFF.

The rearrangement uses TRBV21-1 and TRBJ2-7; the table's D call TRBD1 went unverified against the DNA. TRBV21-1 is annotated as a pseudogene. The CDR3 has 13 residues. CDR3 loop: CASSKVDTYEQYF. DNA for the CDR3: TGTGCCAGCAGCAAAGTGGACACCTACGAGCAGTACTTC.

The gene calls are TRBV20-1 and TRBJ1-1, with D perhaps TRBD1 (6 bases). This CDR3 region has 11 residues. The germline V and J ends were trimmed by 3 bases and 5 bases, with 7 bases remaining between them. The germline V gene encodes CDR1 DFQATT and CDR2 SNEGSKA (reference sequence). The CDR3 here is CSASRGTEAFF. Written as DNA, the CDR3 is TGCAGTGCTAGCAGGGGAACTGAAGCTTTCTTT.

The J gene is TRBJ2-3, the V gene TRBV27; possible D gene TRBD2, 7 bases. V shed 0 bases and J shed 3 bases, with 13 bases lying between them. Germline V gene sequence: CDR1 MNHEY, CDR2 SMNVEV (reference sequence). The CDR3 spans 16 residues. CDR3 sequence reads: CASSLSQAGATDTQYF. CDR3 sequence (DNA): TGTGCCAGCAGTTTATCCCAGGCGGGGGCTACAGATACGCAGTATTTT.

The genes are TRBV5-1 and TRBJ1-1, with TRBD1 matching 7 bases. The CDR3 sequence is 14 residues long. From germline, CDR1 is SGHRS and CDR2 YFSETQ. The V gene end was trimmed by 3 bases and the J gene end by 1 base; junction bases not matched to a gene: 3. This chain's CDR3 is CASSYWTGNTEAFF. In DNA form, the CDR3 reads TGCGCCAGCAGCTATTGGACAGGGAACACTGAAGCTTTCTTT.

This clone qualifies as medium-sized. The chain recombines TRBV5-4 with TRBJ1-2, with D possibly being TRBD1 (6 bases). This CDR3 comprises 13 residues. Germline loops: CDR1 SGHNT, CDR2 YYREEE (reference sequence). V lost 0 bases, J lost 4 bases, and 7 bases lay in between. The CDR3 nucleotides are TGTGCCAGCAGCTTGGAGGACAGCTATGGCTACACCTTC. Translated: CASSLEDSYGYTF.

This clone was detected only once. V is TRBV4-3 and J is TRBJ2-7, with D uncertain. Trimming took 1 base from V and 4 from J, leaving 14 bases between them. Germline CDR1 is LGHNA and CDR2 is YSLEER. The CDR3 covers 15 residues. The CDR3 DNA reads TGCGCCAGCAGCCAAGGGCCCCGTGGGCCTTACGAGCAGTACTTC. It yields the protein CASSQGPRGPYEQYF.

Relative to its sample, this clone is medium-sized. V gene TRBV2 combines with J gene TRBJ1-5, with 9 bases identical to TRBD1. The germline V gene encodes CDR1 SNHLY and CDR2 FYNNEI. CDR3 length: 13 residues. J gave up 6 bases and V 9 bases, and 6 bases lay outside the gene matches. The CDR3 sequence: CASAGQGLQPQHF. CDR3 DNA: TGTGCCAGTGCGGGACAGGGTCTTCAGCCCCAGCATTTT.

The rearrangement links TRBV11-2 to TRBJ2-7, with 13 bases fitting TRBD2. This CDR3 is built from 14 residues. The germline CDR1 and CDR2 sequences are SGHAT and FQNNGV. V shed 5 bases, J shed 5 bases, and the junction held 3 bases outside the gene matches. The CDR3 here is CASSRTSGSNEQYF. The CDR3 nucleotides are TGTGCCAGCAGCCGGACTAGCGGGAGTAACGAGCAGTACTTC.

The chain is built from TRBV7-2 and TRBJ2-2; D ambiguous. The CDR3 extends over 14 amino acids. Trimming cost V 4 bases and J 3 bases, with 9 bases left between them. CDR1 and CDR2 (germline): SGHTA, FQGNSA. CDR3 coding DNA: TGTGCCAGCAGCTGGCGACTTGACACCGGGGAGCTGTTTTTT. Protein: CASSWRLDTGELFF.

Regarding this clone: This same CDR3 is encoded by further DNA sequences in the sample. The chain has TRBV5-1 and TRBJ2-7; D may correspond to TRBD1 or TRBD2 (5 bases each). V was cut by 1 base and J by 0 bases, with 11 bases left in between. This CDR3 is built from 15 residues. Germline V gives CDR1 SGHRS, CDR2 YFSETQ. DNA for the CDR3: TGCGCCAGCAGCTTGACAGGACTTCGCTCCTACGAGCAGTACTTC. This codes for CASSLTGLRSYEQYF.

This clone showed up just once. This chain links TRBV27 with TRBJ2-3; D is possibly TRBD2 (6 bases). The germline V gene has CDR1 MNHEY and CDR2 SMNVEV (reference sequence). V lost 7 bases to trimming and J lost 0 bases, with 14 bases between them. CDR3 length equals 15 residues. This chain's CDR3 is CASTPSGESTDTQYF. DNA for the CDR3: TGTGCCAGCACCCCGTCGGGGGAAAGCACAGATACGCAGTATTTT.